This TCR beta chain was documented in a study of blood T cells in healthy people across ages. Trimming took off 0 bases at V and 4 bases at J, with 15 bases between the two ends. This CDR3 is built from 16 residues. Germline V gene sequence: CDR1 LGHNA, CDR2 YSLEER. Study-level points and caveats: Lack of knowledge of donor CMV status possibly confounded expanded clonotype changes.

Sample-barcoded 5' priming and a J-beta primer mix drove a second PCR of about 6 to 12 cycles. The yield of each sample was at least 3 million CDR3-containing paired-end reads. TCRdb analysed the 5' RACE reads with MiXCR anew, one entry per CDR3 protein. The sample consists of 2 million or so distinct CDR3 sequences, about 49% of them appearing once. Points on this clonotype: Its target is unknown.

This TCR was sampled from a woman aged 35 to 49 in good health. Sequences were obtained from blood. The chain uses TRBV4-3 and TRBJ1-2; D not resolved. The CDR3 loop is CASSQDRRAGAYGYTF. The CDR3 region has the DNA TGCGCCAGCAGCCAAGATCGGAGGGCAGGTGCCTATGGCTACACCTTC.